The next 26 T cell receptor beta chains were all read from a single sample in a study of blood T cell repertoires in COVID-19. TCRdb's table, derived via immunoSEQ multiplex PCR, lists solely in-frame clones and lacks some. This sample has about 380,000 clones, with about 85% found just once. Sequences were obtained from peripheral blood. The origin of the receptors is a woman under 30 with acute or convalescent COVID-19.

The chain links TRBV7-8 to TRBJ2-1; 7 bases line up with TRBD1. Germline lookup yields CDR1 SGHVS and CDR2 FQNEAQ. The CDR3 loop spans 14 amino acids. V was clipped by 5 bases and J by 7 bases; unmatched bases: 8. The CDR3 nucleotides read TGTGCCAGCAGCCGCGGACAGGTCCAGAATGAGCAGTTCTTC. Amino acids: CASSRGQVQNEQFF.

This rearrangement joins TRBV14 to TRBJ1-6; 7 bases map to TRBD1. V was clipped by 5 bases and J by 10 bases; unmatched bases: 8. CDR1 SGHDN and CDR2 FVKESK come from the germline V gene. The CDR3 is 14 amino acids. The CDR3 sequence is CASSEWDSWSPLHF. The CDR3, as DNA: TGTGCCAGCAGCGAATGGGACAGTTGGTCACCCCTCCACTTT.

The gene calls are TRBV12-5 and TRBJ1-3; TRBD1 agrees at 7 bases. This CDR3 contains 18 residues. Trimming cost V 10 bases and J 0 bases; bases outside gene matches: 18. Germline V gene lookup returns CDR1 LGHNT and CDR2 FRNRAP. The CDR3 is CATTGQASTGSSGNTIYF. DNA for the CDR3: TGTGCTACAACCGGACAGGCGTCAACTGGGTCCTCTGGAAACACCATATATTTT.

This rearrangement joins TRBV7-6 to TRBJ1-1; D uncertain. CDR1 is SGHVS, CDR2 FNYEAQ, per germline. The CDR3 contains 14 residues. The V gene lost 5 bases and the J gene lost 5 bases, with 15 bases spanning the gap. DNA for the CDR3: TGTGCCAGCAGCCCAGGAGGTCGGATTACTGAAGCTTTCTTT. Translated, it gives CASSPGGRITEAFF.

The V and J genes are TRBV7-3 and TRBJ2-3, with D perhaps matching TRBD2 (5 bases). Germline assignment: CDR1 SGHTA and CDR2 FQGTGA. V lost 5 bases to trimming and J lost 5 bases, with 14 bases between them. CDR3 length: 14 residues. The CDR3 loop reads CASSESGLKDTQYF. CDR3 in DNA: TGTGCCAGCAGCGAAAGCGGTTTAAAAGATACGCAGTATTTT.

The rearrangement joins TRBV5-1 to TRBJ1-2, with 7 bases lining up with TRBD1. Germline CDR1 SGHRS, CDR2 YFSETQ. The CDR3 contains 17 residues. The V and J ends lost 0 bases and 0 bases, in that order; junction bases with no gene match: 8. For the CDR3, the DNA is TGCGCCAGCAGCTTGGGGGCGCGGGACAGCCCTAACTATGGCTACACCTTC. Encoded protein: CASSLGARDSPNYGYTF.

This clone came up once. V gene TRBV6-4 combines with J gene TRBJ2-3; D is unresolved. Germline CDR1 is MRHNA and CDR2 is SNTAGT. Trimming removed 6 bases from V and 5 bases from J, with 12 bases in between. CDR3 size: 13 residues. The CDR3 DNA reads TGTGCCAGCAGCGGATCCGACATAGATACGCAGTATTTT. Translation: CASSGSDIDTQYF.

The chain couples TRBV4-2 to TRBJ1-2; TRBD1 agrees at 7 bases. This CDR3 is 17 amino acids long. Germline-derived CDR1 and CDR2 are LGHNA and YNFKEQ. Trimming at V came to 3 bases and at J to 2 bases, leaving 12 bases not matched to a gene. The CDR3 sequence is CASSQLPPGTVNYGYTF. The CDR3 DNA sequence: TGTGCCAGCAGCCAGCTCCCCCCGGGGACAGTGAACTATGGCTACACCTTC.

J is TRBJ1-1 and V is TRBV9, with D perhaps TRBD1 (5 bases). The ends were cut back, 0 bases at V and 11 bases at J, with 20 bases in the middle. The CDR3 covers 15 residues. In germline, CDR1 is SGDLS, CDR2 YYNGEE. CDR3: CASSVGSGLGQGAFF. In nucleotides, the CDR3 is TGTGCCAGCAGCGTAGGCTCTGGGTTAGGACAAGGGGCTTTCTTT.

J is TRBJ2-7 and V is TRBV11-1, with D possibly TRBD1 on 5 matching bases. Germline loops: CDR1 SGHAT, CDR2 FQDESV (reference sequence). Trimming removed 5 bases at V and 3 bases at J, with 14 bases between. The CDR3 is 14 amino acids. In DNA, the CDR3 is TGTGCCAGCAGCCTCGGACAAAATATCTACGAGCAGTACTTC. This sequence encodes CASSLGQNIYEQYF.

The rearrangement joins TRBV9 to TRBJ1-2; a possible D gene is TRBD1 (6 bases). The germline V and J ends were trimmed by 2 bases and 7 bases, with 18 bases remaining between them. CDR1 is SGDLS, CDR2 YYNGEE, per germline. CDR3 length: 15 amino acids. As DNA, the CDR3 is TGTGCCAGCAGCGTCAACAGGGAAGGACTGCCTGGCTACACCTTC. Translating it yields CASSVNREGLPGYTF.

The rearrangement joins TRBV30 to TRBJ1-1; D is perhaps TRBD1 (5 bases). The CDR3 consists of 13 residues. Germline V CDR1 and CDR2: GTSNPN, SVGIG (reference sequence). Deletions cut 0 bases from V and 4 bases from J, with 9 bases between. The CDR3 region is CAWSVGAVTEAFF. CDR3 sequence (DNA): TGTGCCTGGAGTGTAGGGGCGGTCACTGAAGCTTTCTTT.

The chain employs TRBV10-1 and TRBJ2-1, with 9 bases aligning to TRBD1. CDR1 and CDR2 (germline): WNHNN, SYGVQD (reference sequence). Trimming removed 7 bases from V and 4 bases from J; junction bases left unmatched: 8. The CDR3 length is 15 residues. The CDR3 loop is CASTFRTGVYNEQFF. The CDR3 nucleotides read TGCGCCAGCACCTTTCGGACAGGGGTTTACAATGAGCAGTTCTTC.

The chain is built from TRBV28 and TRBJ1-6; D gene ambiguous. This CDR3 contains 14 residues. V lost 6 bases, J lost 9 bases, and 15 bases lay in between. Germline CDR1 MDHEN, CDR2 SYDVKM. CDR3 nucleotide sequence: TGTGCCAGCAGGGAAGTAGCTGAGGGTTCACCCCTCCACTTT. Translation: CASREVAEGSPLHF.

The genes are TRBV9 and TRBJ1-4; D is possibly TRBD1 (5 bases). The germline CDR1 and CDR2 sequences are SGDLS and YYNGEE. Between the trimmed V and J ends, which lost 0 bases and 5 bases, there was a span of 14 bases. The CDR3 runs to 16 residues. CDR3 amino acids: CASSVAEGAYNEKLFF. The CDR3 region has the DNA TGTGCCAGCAGCGTAGCTGAAGGGGCTTACAATGAAAAACTGTTTTTT.

The chain links TRBV10-3 to TRBJ2-7; D might be TRBD2 (6 bases). Germline assignment: CDR1 ENHRY and CDR2 SYGVKD. Trimming shortened V by 0 bases and J by 4 bases, and 10 bases separated the two germline ends. This CDR3 is built from 14 residues. CDR3 DNA sequence: TGTGCCATCAGTGAGTCGACTCGGGGGTACGAGCAGTACTTC. As protein: CAISESTRGYEQYF.

The V gene is TRBV5-1, the J gene TRBJ2-2; 8 positions agree with TRBD2. The V gene end was trimmed by 0 bases and the J gene end by 3 bases; junction bases not matched to a gene: 4. Germline CDR1 SGHRS, CDR2 YFSETQ. The CDR3 has 16 residues. This CDR3 reads CASSLGLASDTGELFF. In DNA, the CDR3 is TGCGCCAGCAGCTTGGGACTAGCGAGTGACACCGGGGAGCTGTTTTTT.

About this clone itself: At the DNA level, this CDR3 is encoded by other sequences in the same sample as well. The chain couples TRBV10-1 to TRBJ2-2; D may be TRBD1 (7 bases). The CDR3 runs to 15 residues. Trimming pared 0 bases from V and 5 bases from J, leaving 10 bases between. Per germline, CDR1 WNHNN and CDR2 SYGVQD (reference sequence). CDR3 in DNA: TGCGCCAGCAGTGAGTCGTCAGGGGGGACCGGGGAGCTGTTTTTT. Translated: CASSESSGGTGELFF.

The chain's CDR3 is CASSFSRRGGSSYNEQFF. The CDR3 DNA sequence: TGTGCCAGCAGTTTCTCGCGCCGAGGGGGCAGCTCCTACAATGAGCAGTTCTTC. The chain uses TRBV28 and TRBJ2-1; TRBD1 agrees at 7 bases. CDR3 length equals 18 residues. Germline V CDR1 and CDR2: MDHEN, SYDVKM. V shed 3 bases and J 0 bases; nucleotides not matched to a gene: 11.

The CDR3 DNA is TGTGCCAGCAGTGAGGCAGAGGGTTCAGACGAGCAGTACTTC. Protein product: CASSEAEGSDEQYF. This chain connects TRBV6-1 to TRBJ2-7, with D tentatively TRBD2 (5 bases). CDR1 and CDR2 (germline): MNHNS, SASEGT. This CDR3 contains 14 residues. V lost 3 bases to trimming and J lost 5 bases, with 14 bases between them.

The genes are TRBV5-5 and TRBJ1-4; D possibly corresponds to TRBD1 (6 bases). Germline CDR1 and CDR2: SGHKS and YYEKEE (reference sequence). Trimming took 5 bases from V and 2 from J, leaving 22 bases between them. The CDR3 loop spans 18 amino acids. Written as DNA, the CDR3 is TGTGCCAGCAGACAAAACGGTAGCCCCAGGGGCACTAATGAAAAACTGTTTTTT. Its translation is CASRQNGSPRGTNEKLFF.

The rearrangement joins TRBV5-1 to TRBJ1-1, with 7 positions matching TRBD1. Unmatched junction bases numbered 8, after V lost 9 bases and J lost 3 bases. The germline gives CDR1 SGHRS, CDR2 YFSETQ. The CDR3 runs 13 residues. CDR3 in amino acids: CATMGQTDTEAFF. The DNA of the CDR3 is TGCGCCACCATGGGACAGACAGACACTGAAGCTTTCTTT.

This sequence joins TRBV4-2 and TRBJ2-1; 9 bases line up with TRBD2. The CDR3 totals 17 residues. V lost 4 bases, J lost 9 bases, and 16 bases stayed unmatched. The germline V gene has CDR1 LGHNA and CDR2 YNFKEQ. The CDR3 bases are TGTGCCAGCAGCCCGACCCAGGGGGTAGCGGGAGAGGGTGAGCAGTTCTTC. Protein: CASSPTQGVAGEGEQFF.

The chain employs TRBV11-2 and TRBJ2-3, with 8 bases matching TRBD2. This CDR3 has 18 amino acids. V gave up 5 bases and J gave up 3 bases; unmatched junction bases: 16. The germline gives CDR1 SGHAT, CDR2 FQNNGV. CDR3 loop: CASSIRPPGLGGTDTQYF. CDR3 DNA: TGTGCCAGCAGCATCCGTCCTCCGGGACTAGGGGGTACAGATACGCAGTATTTT.

The gene calls are TRBV29-1 and TRBJ1-1; 7 positions agree with TRBD1. CDR3 size: 15 residues. V shed 4 bases, J shed 2 bases, and the junction held 10 bases outside the gene matches. The germline V gene has CDR1 SQVTM and CDR2 ANQGSEA. The CDR3 here is CSVGLVRGRNTEAFF. DNA for the CDR3: TGCAGCGTTGGACTTGTAAGGGGGCGAAACACTGAAGCTTTCTTT.

The rearrangement links TRBV5-1 to TRBJ2-7; perhaps TRBD1 as D (6 bases). In germline, CDR1 is SGHRS, CDR2 YFSETQ. The CDR3 contains 15 residues. Trimming took 4 bases from V and 4 from J, leaving 18 bases between them. The CDR3 DNA sequence: TGCGCCAGCAGCCTAAAACAGGGAGAGGGATACGAGCAGTACTTC. This gives the protein CASSLKQGEGYEQYF. Variable domain in full (rest from reference TRBV5-1 and TRBJ2-7): KAGVTQTPRYLIKTRGQQVTLSCSPISGHRSVSWYQQTPGQGLQFLFEYFSETQRNKGNFPGRFSGRQFSNSRSEMNVSTLELGDSALYLCASSLKQGEGYEQYFGPGTRLTVT.